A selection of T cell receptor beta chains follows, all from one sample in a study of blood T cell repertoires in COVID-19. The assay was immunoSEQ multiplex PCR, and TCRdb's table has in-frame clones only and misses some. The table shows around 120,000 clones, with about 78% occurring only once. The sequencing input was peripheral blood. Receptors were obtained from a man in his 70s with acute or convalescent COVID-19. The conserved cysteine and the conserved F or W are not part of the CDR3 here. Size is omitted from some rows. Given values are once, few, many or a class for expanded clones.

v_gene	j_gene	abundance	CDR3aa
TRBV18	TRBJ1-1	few	ASSPGTPNTEAF
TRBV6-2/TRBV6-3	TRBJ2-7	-	ASSSSGTRDYEQY
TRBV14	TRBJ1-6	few	ASSQGPGRTNSPLH
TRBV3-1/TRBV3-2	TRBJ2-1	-	ASSPLLSDSYNEQF
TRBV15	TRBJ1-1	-	ATSRPRGPWNTEAF
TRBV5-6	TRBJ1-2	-	ASSLGESPPGYGYT
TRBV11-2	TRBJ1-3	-	ASSPRDGNTIY
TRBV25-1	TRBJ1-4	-	ASSDPGHLNEKLF
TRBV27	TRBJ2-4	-	ASSLSGREGRIIAKNIQY
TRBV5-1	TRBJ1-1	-	ASSRLQGPIADTEAF
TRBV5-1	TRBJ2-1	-	ASSFQAGQYNEQF
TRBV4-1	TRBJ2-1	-	ASSSPPGLAGNEQF
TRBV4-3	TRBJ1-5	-	ASSPGEGKYQPQH
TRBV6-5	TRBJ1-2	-	ASSRQINYGYT
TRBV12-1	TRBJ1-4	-	ASSSTPPLYRITNEKLF
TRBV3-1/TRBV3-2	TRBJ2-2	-	ASSHSRGIAGELF
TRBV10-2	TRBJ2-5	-	ASSEWLTGGQETQY
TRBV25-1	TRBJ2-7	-	ASIGRGPYEQY
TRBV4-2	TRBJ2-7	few	ASSQPTSGGAYEQY
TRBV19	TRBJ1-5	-	ASSILHYSNQPQH
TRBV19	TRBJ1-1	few	ASSILNSLNTEAF
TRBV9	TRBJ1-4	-	ASSVDLGGAGNEKLF
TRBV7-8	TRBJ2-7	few	ASSTTGLYSYEQY
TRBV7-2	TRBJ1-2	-	ASSLSGGGQGLYGYT
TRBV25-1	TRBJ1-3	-	ASSRAETGGNTIY
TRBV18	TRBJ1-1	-	ASSLKQGSVTEAF
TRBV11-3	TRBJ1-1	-	ASSFGQGSTEAF
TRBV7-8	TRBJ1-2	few	ASSLAGYRGSGYT
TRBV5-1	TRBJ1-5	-	ASSPAGQANQPQH
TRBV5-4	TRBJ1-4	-	ASSSGSDRGNEKLF
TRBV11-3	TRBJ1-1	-	ASSLDRVPF
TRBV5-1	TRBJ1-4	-	ASSKDSRGGEKLF
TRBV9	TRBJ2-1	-	ASSPKSSGGSDEQF
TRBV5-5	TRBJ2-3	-	ASSLELAGARTDTQY
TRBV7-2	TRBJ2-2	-	ASSRLAGNTGELF
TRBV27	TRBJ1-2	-	ASSFSGVYGYT
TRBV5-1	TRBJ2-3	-	ASSSLAGEGDTQY
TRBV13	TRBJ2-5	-	ASSSPPEIAGNQETQY
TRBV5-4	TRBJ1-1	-	ASSLRKEGAIEAF
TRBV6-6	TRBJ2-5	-	AISLQGQETQY
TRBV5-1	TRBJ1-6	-	ASSLGAGNNSPLH
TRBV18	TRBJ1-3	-	ASSPFGQGATGNTIY
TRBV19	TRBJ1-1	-	ASTHRTVPTEAF
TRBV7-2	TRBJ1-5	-	ASSSFLDQPQH
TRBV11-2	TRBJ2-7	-	ASSLRTGGGEQY